Below, 29 T cell receptor beta chains from the same sample are listed, as sequenced in a study of blood T cell repertoires in COVID-19. Sequencing used immunoSEQ multiplex PCR; TCRdb keeps in-frame clones, though not all of them. The sample has roughly 120,000 clones, more than 80% seen once. The sample was peripheral blood. The source of these receptors is a woman aged 60-75 years with COVID-19, enrolled during active disease.

This clone was recorded a few times. The chain joins TRBV9 to TRBJ1-5; no firm D call. CDR1 is SGDLS, CDR2 YYNGEE, per germline. The CDR3 totals 16 residues. V lost 0 bases and J 9 bases, leaving 19 bases between the germline ends. Here the CDR3 reads CASSVVRDPDYGPQHF. CDR3 DNA: TGTGCCAGCAGCGTAGTACGGGATCCAGATTATGGGCCCCAGCATTTT.

Concerning this clone itself: The same CDR3 also results from other DNA sequences found in this sample. The V and J genes are TRBV4-3 and TRBJ1-4, with 11 bases lining up with TRBD1. Unmatched junction bases numbered 5, after V lost 0 bases and J lost 8 bases. The V gene's germline CDR1 is LGHNA and CDR2 YSLEER. The CDR3 consists of 16 residues. The CDR3 here is CASSQDWGQGVEKLFF. CDR3 DNA: TGCGCCAGCAGCCAAGACTGGGGACAGGGGGTCGAAAAACTGTTTTTT.

This sequence joins TRBV10-2 and TRBJ2-5; TRBD1 agrees at 8 bases. There are 15 residues in the CDR3. The junction had 5 bases not matched to a gene; V was cut back by 1 base and J by 4 bases. Germline V gene sequence: CDR1 WSHSY, CDR2 SAAADI. In nucleotides, the CDR3 is TGCGCCAGCAGTGAGTACAGGGGGTTCGGAGAGACCCAGTACTTC. Translated: CASSEYRGFGETQYF.

The chain carries TRBV3-1 (or the pseudogene TRBV3-2) and TRBJ1-2; D may be TRBD1 (5 bases). Germline loops: CDR1 LGHDT, CDR2 YNNKEL (reference sequence). V was trimmed by 4 bases and J by 3 bases, leaving 12 bases between them. The CDR3 loop spans 14 amino acids. CDR3 DNA sequence: TGTGCCAGCAGCCTTGCGGGGGTTCACTATGGCTACACCTTC. This translates into CASSLAGVHYGYTF.

The V and J genes are TRBV2 and TRBJ2-7; D perhaps matches TRBD1 (5 bases). This CDR3 spans 14 amino acids. Trimming took 0 bases from V and 3 from J, leaving 9 bases between them. In germline, CDR1 is SNHLY, CDR2 FYNNEI. CDR3 DNA sequence: TGTGCCAGCAGTGAAGCGGCTAGGGGCTACGAGCAGTACTTC. Translating gives CASSEAARGYEQYF.

This chain joins TRBV4-2 and TRBJ1-4, with D perhaps TRBD1 (6 bases). Germline-derived CDR1 and CDR2 are LGHNA and YNFKEQ. With 0 bases removed from V and 8 bases from J, the gap between germline ends came to 16 bases. This CDR3 region has 16 residues. CDR3 sequence reads: CASSQEVGTKDEKLFF. The CDR3 bases are TGTGCCAGCAGCCAAGAGGTCGGGACAAAAGACGAAAAACTGTTTTTT.

This clone was seen a single time. This chain connects TRBV4-2 to TRBJ1-3; tentatively, D is TRBD1 (5 bases). The CDR3 has 16 residues. Trimming shortened V by 2 bases and J by 4 bases, and 15 bases separated the two germline ends. CDR1 LGHNA and CDR2 YNFKEQ come from the germline V gene. The CDR3 region is CASSQNRRDGGNTIYF. The DNA for the CDR3 is TGTGCCAGCAGCCAAAACAGGAGGGACGGGGGAAACACCATATATTTT.

The chain uses TRBV7-2 and TRBJ1-2; 9 bases line up with TRBD1. V trimming: 0 bases; J trimming: 5 bases; junction bases outside the gene matches: 4. The CDR3 runs 15 residues. Germline CDR1 reads SGHTA; CDR2 reads FQGNSA. CDR3 in DNA: TGTGCCAGCAGCTTAGCGGGACAGGGAAGTTATGGCTACACCTTC. This sequence encodes CASSLAGQGSYGYTF.

V is TRBV29-1 and J is TRBJ1-3; 7 nucleotides match TRBD1. CDR3 length equals 13 residues. The germline V gene has CDR1 SQVTM and CDR2 ANQGSEA. With 4 bases clipped from V and 2 bases from J, the junction kept 2 bases outside the gene matches. CDR3 protein: CSVGDSAGNTIYF. The CDR3 bases are TGCAGCGTTGGGGACAGTGCTGGAAACACCATATATTTT.

This clone has at least ten counts. V gene TRBV6-4 combines with J gene TRBJ1-1; D gene uncertain. This CDR3 contains 12 residues. V lost 8 bases to trimming and J lost 1 base, with 8 bases between them. CDR1 and CDR2 from the germline V gene are MRHNA and SNTAGT. The CDR3 is CASEGTNTEAFF. CDR3 DNA sequence: TGTGCCAGCGAGGGAACGAACACTGAAGCTTTCTTT.

The genes are TRBV5-6 and TRBJ1-2; a possible D gene is TRBD1 (6 bases). The germline V gene has CDR1 SGHDT and CDR2 YYEEEE. V was shortened by 4 bases and J by 3 bases, with 16 bases between the two germline ends. The CDR3 loop spans 15 amino acids. Here the CDR3 reads CASSEWAGADYGYTF. CDR3 DNA: TGTGCCAGCAGCGAATGGGCGGGGGCGGACTATGGCTACACCTTC.

The rearrangement links TRBV7-2 to TRBJ2-5; TRBD1 matches 7 bases. Germline CDR1 reads SGHTA; CDR2 reads FQGNSA. The junction had 7 bases not matched to a gene; V was cut back by 4 bases and J by 2 bases. CDR3 length: 15 amino acids. DNA of the CDR3: TGTGCCAGCAGCTGGACCCGGGACAGACAAGAGACCCAGTACTTC. It translates to CASSWTRDRQETQYF. The full variable domain, rest sourced from reference TRBV7-2 and TRBJ2-5, is GAGVSQSPSNKVTEKGKDVELRCDPISGHTALYWYRQSLGQGLEFLIYFQGNSAPDKSGLPSDRFSAERTGGSVSTLTIQRTQQEDSAVYLCASSWTRDRQETQYFGPGTRLLVL.

The chain recombines TRBV30 with TRBJ1-2; 9 bases line up with TRBD1. Germline lookup yields CDR1 GTSNPN and CDR2 SVGIG (reference sequence). Trimming removed 2 bases from V and 5 bases from J; junction bases left unmatched: 9. The CDR3 contains 15 residues. CDR3 DNA sequence: TGTGCCTGGAGTCCCGGGACAGGGCGGGAATATGGCTACACCTTC. The encoded protein is CAWSPGTGREYGYTF. The full variable domain, completed using reference TRBV30 and TRBJ1-2, is SQTIHQWPATLVQPVGSPLSLECTVEGTSNPNLYWYRQAAGRGLQLLFYSVGIGQISSEVPQNLSASRPQDRQFILSSKKLLLSDSGFYLCAWSPGTGREYGYTFGSGTRLTVV.

This sequence joins TRBV7-9 and TRBJ1-6; weak D call: TRBD1 (5 bases). The V gene's germline CDR1 is SEHNR and CDR2 FQNEAQ (reference sequence). CDR3 length: 15 amino acids. The V end was cut by 2 bases, the J end by 10 bases, with 15 bases between. The CDR3 DNA follows: TGTGCCAGCAGCTTAACCGGGGACTCGGCGTCACCCCTCCACTTT. It codes for CASSLTGDSASPLHF. The variable domain in full, with the rest retrieved from reference TRBV7-9 and TRBJ1-6, is DTGVSQNPRHKITKRGQNVTFRCDPISEHNRLYWYRQTLGQGPEFLTYFQNEAQLEKSRLLSDRFSAERPKGSFSTLEIQRTEQGDSAMYLCASSLTGDSASPLHFGNGTRLTVT.

The rearrangement uses TRBV7-3 and TRBJ2-3, with D perhaps TRBD1 (6 bases). Trimming stripped 5 bases from V and 6 bases from J, with 9 bases between. This CDR3 has 12 amino acids. Germline V gene lookup returns CDR1 SGHTA and CDR2 FQGTGA. The CDR3 loop reads CASSPRGDTQYF. The CDR3, as DNA: TGTGCCAGCAGCCCAAGGGGGGATACGCAGTATTTT.

J is TRBJ1-4 and V is TRBV18; D is undetermined. The CDR3 covers 16 residues. Looked up from germline, CDR1 is KGHSH and CDR2 is LQKENI. The V end was cut by 4 bases, the J end by 0 bases, with 12 bases between. The CDR3 nucleotides are TGTGCCAGCTCACGACTCTTAGGTGCAACTAATGAAAAACTGTTTTTT. This translates into CASSRLLGATNEKLFF.

This clone was detected only a few times. Other DNA sequences in this sample translate to the same CDR3. V and J are TRBV7-9 and TRBJ1-6; D unresolved. The length of the CDR3 is 14 residues. Germline lookup yields CDR1 SEHNR and CDR2 FQNEAQ (reference sequence). V was clipped by 3 bases and J by 5 bases, with 8 bases between them. The CDR3: CASSLAPDNSPLHF. The CDR3 region has the DNA TGTGCCAGCAGCTTGGCACCCGATAATTCACCCCTCCACTTT.

The sample holds a few counts of this clone. The chain carries TRBV19 and TRBJ1-3; D unresolved. The germline V gene encodes CDR1 LNHDA and CDR2 SQIVND (reference sequence). V shed 0 bases and J shed 4 bases, with 4 bases lying between them. The CDR3 is made up of 13 amino acids. The CDR3 spells CASSIESGNTIYF. CDR3 DNA: TGTGCCAGTAGTATAGAATCGGGAAACACCATATATTTT.

This clone was counted a few times. This chain uses TRBV7-2 with TRBJ1-1, with no clear D. This CDR3 comprises 13 residues. Looked up from germline, CDR1 is SGHTA and CDR2 is FQGNSA. Trimming stripped 2 bases from V and 3 bases from J, with 7 bases between. CDR3: CASSLIAYTEAFF. As DNA, the CDR3 is TGTGCCAGCAGCTTAATAGCCTACACTGAAGCTTTCTTT.

The V gene is TRBV5-1, the J gene TRBJ1-1, with 11 bases lining up with TRBD1. V shed 0 bases and J 4 bases; nucleotides not matched to a gene: 2. Germline V lookup: CDR1 SGHRS, CDR2 YFSETQ. This CDR3 region has 15 residues. The CDR3 DNA follows: TGCGCCAGCAGCTTGGCGGGACAGGGGGTCACTGAAGCTTTCTTT. This translates into CASSLAGQGVTEAFF.

J is TRBJ2-3 and V is TRBV7-2, with 8 bases that match TRBD1. Germline V CDR1 and CDR2: SGHTA, FQGNSA. This CDR3 region has 15 residues. V dropped 2 bases and J dropped 5; count of bases not matched to a gene: 6. The DNA for the CDR3 is TGTGCCAGCAGCTTACGAGTGGACAGGGAAGATACGCAGTATTTT. This translates into CASSLRVDREDTQYF.

This clone was observed a single time. An end of the junction does not agree with germline; a read error may underlie this. The chain has TRBV4-3 and TRBJ1-2; no clear D gene. The V gene's germline CDR1 is LGHNA and CDR2 YSLEER. There are 15 residues in the CDR3. The CDR3 reads CASRQDFRGVGGYTF. CDR3 bases: TGCGCCAGCAGGCAAGACTTTCGGGGAGTTGGAGGCTACACCTTC.

The chain has TRBV24-1 and TRBJ2-3; TRBD1 is a possible D gene (6 bases). Between the trimmed V and J ends, which lost 3 bases and 1 base, there was a span of 10 bases. Looked up from germline, CDR1 is KGHDR and CDR2 is SFDVKD. This CDR3 has 15 amino acids. CDR3 sequence (DNA): TGTGCCACCAGTGATCAACAGGGAGGCACAGATACGCAGTATTTT. This encodes CATSDQQGGTDTQYF.

The chain joins TRBV6-2 or TRBV6-3 to TRBJ1-1; D gene ambiguous. Trimming cost V 4 bases and J 9 bases, with 15 bases left between them. The CDR3 has 13 residues. The germline V gene encodes CDR1 MNHEY and CDR2 SVGEGT. CDR3 loop: CASSSAWAEKAFF. The CDR3 bases are TGTGCCAGCAGTTCCGCCTGGGCAGAAAAAGCTTTCTTT.

J is TRBJ1-1 and V is TRBV4-1; no definite D call. V was pared by 4 bases and J by 7 bases, with 13 bases between. This CDR3 region has 13 residues. The germline V gene has CDR1 MGHRA and CDR2 YSYEKL. CDR3 sequence: CASSLQARGEAFF. The CDR3 DNA sequence: TGCGCCAGCAGCCTTCAGGCTCGGGGTGAAGCTTTCTTT.

CDR3 residues: CASSRRPGEAFF. The CDR3 DNA reads TGCGCCAGCAGCCGGAGGCCGGGAGAAGCTTTCTTT. The chain employs TRBV10-1 and TRBJ1-1; D uncertain. The germline gives CDR1 WNHNN, CDR2 SYGVQD (reference sequence). Trimming left V 6 bases short and J 8 bases short, with 13 bases between. The CDR3 is made up of 12 amino acids.

This sequence joins TRBV24-1 and TRBJ1-6, with D possibly TRBD1 on 6 matching bases. V was shortened by 9 bases and J by 10 bases, with 24 bases between the two germline ends. There are 16 residues in the CDR3. Per the germline V gene, CDR1 is KGHDR and CDR2 is SFDVKD. CDR3 bases: TGTGCCACCTATATGGGGCGGGGGCTACTATTCTCACCCCTCCACTTT. Translating gives CATYMGRGLLFSPLHF.

The chain couples TRBV5-4 to TRBJ2-5; tentatively, D is TRBD2 (7 bases). The germline V gene encodes CDR1 SGHNT and CDR2 YYREEE (reference sequence). V was shortened by 2 bases and J by 5 bases, with 13 bases between the two germline ends. This CDR3 contains 14 residues. CDR3 protein: CASSLLARGETQYF. The CDR3 DNA follows: TGTGCCAGCAGCTTACTAGCGAGGGGGGAGACCCAGTACTTC. Drawing the rest from reference TRBV5-4 and TRBJ2-5, the complete variable domain is ETGVTQSPTHLIKTRGQQVTLRCSSQSGHNTVSWYQQALGQGPQFIFQYYREEENGRGNFPPRFSGLQFPNYSSELNVNALELDDSALYLCASSLLARGETQYFGPGTRLLVL.

CDR3 nucleotides: TGCGCCAGCAGCTTCCAGGGGGGCCAAGAGACCCAGTACTTC. Protein sequence: CASSFQGGQETQYF. The V call is TRBV5-1, the J call TRBJ2-5; D might be TRBD1 (7 bases). The CDR3 is 14 residues long. Germline V gene lookup returns CDR1 SGHRS and CDR2 YFSETQ. V was trimmed by 2 bases and J by 1 base, leaving 9 bases between them.